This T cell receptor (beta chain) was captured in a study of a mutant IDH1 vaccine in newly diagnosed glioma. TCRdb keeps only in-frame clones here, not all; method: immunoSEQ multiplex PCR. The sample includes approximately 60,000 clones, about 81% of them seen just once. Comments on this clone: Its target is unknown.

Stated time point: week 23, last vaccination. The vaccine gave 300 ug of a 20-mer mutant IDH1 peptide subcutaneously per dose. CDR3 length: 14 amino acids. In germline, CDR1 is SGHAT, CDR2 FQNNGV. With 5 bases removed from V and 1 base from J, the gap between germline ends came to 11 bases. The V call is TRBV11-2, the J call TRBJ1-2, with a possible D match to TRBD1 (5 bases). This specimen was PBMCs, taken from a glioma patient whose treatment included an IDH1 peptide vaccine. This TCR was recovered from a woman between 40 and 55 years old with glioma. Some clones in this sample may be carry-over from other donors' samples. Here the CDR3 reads CASSPGLNNYGYTF. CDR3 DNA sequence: TGTGCCAGCAGCCCGGGACTAAATAACTATGGCTACACCTTC.